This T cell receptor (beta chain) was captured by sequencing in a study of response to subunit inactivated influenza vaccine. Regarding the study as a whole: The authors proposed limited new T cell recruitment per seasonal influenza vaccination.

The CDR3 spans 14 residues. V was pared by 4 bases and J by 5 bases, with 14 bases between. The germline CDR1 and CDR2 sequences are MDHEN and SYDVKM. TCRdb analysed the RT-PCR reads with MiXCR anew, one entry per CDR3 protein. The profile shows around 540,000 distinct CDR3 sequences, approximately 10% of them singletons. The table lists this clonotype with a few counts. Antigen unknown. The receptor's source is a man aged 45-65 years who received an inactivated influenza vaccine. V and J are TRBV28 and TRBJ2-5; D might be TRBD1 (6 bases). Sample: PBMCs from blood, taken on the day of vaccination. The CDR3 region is CASSSLQGGETQYF. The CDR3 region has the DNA TGTGCCAGCAGTTCTTTACAGGGCGGGGAGACCCAGTACTTC.